A single sample is the source of the 25 T cell receptor beta chains below, sequenced in a study of OX40 agonist ivuxolimab in advanced cancers. Libraries were constructed by the immunoSEQ multiplex PCR assay. In its TCRdb copy, this immuneACCESS table keeps in-frame sequences only and misses some clones. Where compared with another copy, unresolved V genes explain less than half of these, and the others have no known cause. Here the sample has roughly 120,000 clones; roughly nine tenths occur a single time. The leading ten clones occupy 0.55% of the sample. The source was CD4+ or CD8+ T cells sorted from blood, collected in a trial of the OX40 agonist ivuxolimab. Receptors originate from an adult with an advanced solid tumor such as melanoma, head and neck, liver or kidney cancer.

This clone was counted a few times. The rearrangement links TRBV7-9 to TRBJ1-5; D is possibly TRBD1 (5 bases). The germline gives CDR1 SEHNR, CDR2 FQNEAQ (reference sequence). The CDR3 loop spans 14 amino acids. Between the trimmed V and J ends, which lost 5 bases and 7 bases, there was a span of 15 bases. CDR3 nucleotide sequence: TGTGCCAGCAGCCCCGTGGGAGGGGCCCAGCCCCAGCATTTT. This gives the protein CASSPVGGAQPQHF.

This clone was counted once. This rearrangement joins TRBV7-2 to TRBJ2-2; D is perhaps TRBD2 (7 bases). CDR1 is SGHTA, CDR2 FQGNSA, per germline. V gave up 5 bases and J gave up 8 bases, with 15 bases separating them. There are 14 residues in the CDR3. CDR3 bases: TGTGCCAGCAGCCCGGGCGGGGGCGAGGGGGAGCTGTTTTTT. Protein sequence: CASSPGGGEGELFF.

This clone was seen just once. V gene TRBV7-9 combines with J gene TRBJ1-1; weak D call: TRBD1 (6 bases). Germline-derived CDR1 and CDR2 are SEHNR and FQNEAQ (reference sequence). V lost 1 base and J lost 4, with 10 bases in between. The length of the CDR3 is 14 residues. In nucleotides, the CDR3 is TGTGCCAGCAGCTTAGGGCAGGGGAGCACTGAAGCTTTCTTT. It is translated as CASSLGQGSTEAFF.

This clone occurred once. This chain links TRBV19 with TRBJ1-2; 10 nucleotides align to TRBD1. Germline-derived CDR1 and CDR2 are LNHDA and SQIVND (reference sequence). This CDR3 is built from 15 residues. The J segment lost 0 bases and the V segment lost 6 bases, leaving 4 bases of the junction unmatched. The CDR3 sequence is CASSRGQGTNYGYTF. As DNA, the CDR3 is TGTGCCAGTAGCAGGGGACAGGGGACTAACTATGGCTACACCTTC.

This clone was detected once. The chain has TRBV5-6 and TRBJ1-1; weak D call: TRBD1 (6 bases). Germline V gene sequence: CDR1 SGHDT, CDR2 YYEEEE. V was clipped by 3 bases and J by 10 bases, with 10 bases between them. There are 11 residues in the CDR3. The CDR3 here is CASSSGTRAFF. The CDR3 region has the DNA TGTGCCAGCAGCTCCGGGACAAGAGCTTTCTTT.

The chain recombines TRBV11-2 with TRBJ2-5, with 9 positions matching TRBD2. Per the germline V gene, CDR1 is SGHAT and CDR2 is FQNNGV. The J segment lost 4 bases and the V segment lost 5 bases, leaving 5 bases of the junction unmatched. The CDR3 is 14 residues long. Here the CDR3 DNA reads TGTGCCAGCAGCGGGCGGGGGGGTTCAGAGACCCAGTACTTC. It encodes CASSGRGGSETQYF.

The sample holds one count of this clone. This chain uses TRBV13 with TRBJ2-7; D is perhaps TRBD1 (5 bases). Germline lookup yields CDR1 PRHDT and CDR2 FYEKMQ (reference sequence). The V end lost 2 bases, the J end lost 2 bases, and 7 bases lay between the germline ends. This CDR3 is 13 amino acids long. This CDR3 is CASSLTGAYEQYF. In DNA, the CDR3 is TGTGCCAGCAGCTTAACAGGAGCCTACGAGCAGTACTTC.

The rearrangement links TRBV28 to TRBJ1-4; 7 bases match TRBD1. Trimming took 6 bases from V and 4 from J; bases not matched to a gene: 5. Germline V gives CDR1 MDHEN, CDR2 SYDVKM. This CDR3 spans 14 amino acids. For the CDR3, the DNA is TGTGCCAGCAGCCTGGGACAGCTTAATGAAAAACTGTTTTTT. Residues: CASSLGQLNEKLFF.

The chain combines TRBV19 with TRBJ2-3; D not resolved. Germline CDR1 is LNHDA and CDR2 is SQIVND (reference sequence). V was cut by 5 bases and J by 8 bases, with 11 bases left in between. The CDR3 sequence is 12 residues long. The CDR3 spells CASSSSLPTQYF. CDR3 in DNA: TGTGCCAGTAGTTCTAGTCTACCTACGCAGTATTTT.

This clone was recorded a few times. The chain recombines TRBV18 with TRBJ1-2; D not certain. V lost 2 bases to trimming and J lost 4 bases, with 5 bases between them. Per the germline V gene, CDR1 is KGHSH and CDR2 is LQKENI. The length of the CDR3 is 12 residues. In DNA, the CDR3 is TGTGCCAGCTCACCAAGGGCCTATGGCTACACCTTC. Its protein is CASSPRAYGYTF.

V is TRBV5-1 and J is TRBJ1-2, with TRBD1 identical over 9 bases. Germline CDR1 SGHRS, CDR2 YFSETQ. V lost 0 bases, J lost 3 bases, and 6 bases stayed unmatched. CDR3 length: 16 residues. The CDR3 DNA reads TGCGCCAGCAGCTTGGCCGGGACAGGGATTGACTATGGCTACACCTTC. Amino acids: CASSLAGTGIDYGYTF.

The V and J genes are TRBV7-2 and TRBJ1-3; 8 nucleotides line up with TRBD1. This CDR3 comprises 15 residues. V was pared by 5 bases and J by 2 bases, with 5 bases of the junction left unmatched. Germline CDR1 is SGHTA and CDR2 is FQGNSA. The CDR3 here is CASSPGQGPGNTIYF. Written as DNA, the CDR3 is TGTGCCAGCAGCCCAGGACAGGGACCTGGAAACACCATATATTTT.

The chain employs TRBV7-9 and TRBJ1-1; D possibly corresponds to TRBD1 (5 bases). Germline loops: CDR1 SEHNR, CDR2 FQNEAQ (reference sequence). V dropped 2 bases and J dropped 0 bases, with 10 bases sitting between them. The CDR3 extends over 15 amino acids. CDR3: CASSLRSGMNTEAFF. CDR3 bases: TGTGCCAGCAGCTTACGGTCAGGGATGAACACTGAAGCTTTCTTT.

The V call is TRBV19, the J call TRBJ1-4; TRBD1 might be the D (6 bases). There are 13 residues in the CDR3. Trimming pared 3 bases from V and 11 bases from J, leaving 13 bases between. Germline V lookup: CDR1 LNHDA, CDR2 SQIVND (reference sequence). CDR3 region: CASSIRGEGKLFF. In nucleotides, the CDR3 is TGTGCCAGTAGTATCAGGGGCGAGGGGAAACTGTTTTTT.

The table lists this clone with a count of one. This chain links TRBV4-3 with TRBJ1-1, with 7 bases identical to TRBD1. The germline V gene has CDR1 LGHNA and CDR2 YSLEER. The CDR3 runs 14 residues. Germline trimming cut 6 bases from V and 3 bases from J; bases unmatched to any gene: 7. CDR3 DNA: TGCGCCAGCAGTTACACAGGGGCGGACACTGAAGCTTTCTTT. Translating it yields CASSYTGADTEAFF.

This clone has a single count. The chain links TRBV6-1 to TRBJ2-5; perhaps D is TRBD1 or TRBD2 (5 bases each). CDR3 size: 18 residues. CDR1 is MNHNS and CDR2 is SASEGT in the germline V gene. Trimming took 2 bases from V and 1 from J, leaving 20 bases between them. Here the CDR3 reads CASSERGRLGSPQETQYF. Here the CDR3 DNA reads TGTGCCAGCAGTGAAAGGGGTCGGTTAGGGAGCCCCCAAGAGACCCAGTACTTC.

V gene TRBV7-2 combines with J gene TRBJ1-5; D ambiguous. The CDR3 totals 15 residues. Germline-derived CDR1 and CDR2 are SGHTA and FQGNSA. Trimming took off 0 bases at V and 3 bases at J, with 9 bases between the two ends. In DNA form, the CDR3 reads TGTGCCAGCAGCTTAGCAGGGAGAGTCAATCAGCCCCAGCATTTT. The encoded protein is CASSLAGRVNQPQHF.

The V gene is TRBV7-9, the J gene TRBJ2-3; D is unclear. CDR3 length equals 12 residues. V lost 4 bases and J 6 bases, leaving 8 bases between the germline ends. CDR1 and CDR2 (germline): SEHNR, FQNEAQ (reference sequence). CDR3 coding DNA: TGTGCCAGCAGCTACCGACTGGATACGCAGTATTTT. It yields the protein CASSYRLDTQYF.

This chain connects TRBV28 to TRBJ2-7; D gene ambiguous. V gave up 8 bases and J gave up 1 base, with 18 bases separating them. Germline lookup yields CDR1 MDHEN and CDR2 SYDVKM. CDR3 length: 15 residues. In DNA, the CDR3 is TGTGCCAGCTCCCCGGGTAGGGTAGGTTCCTACGAGCAGTACTTC. Its translation is CASSPGRVGSYEQYF.

In DNA form, the CDR3 reads TGTGCCAGCAGTTACTTCGACCCGTCGAAATATGGCTACACCTTC. This encodes CASSYFDPSKYGYTF. The chain uses TRBV6-5 and TRBJ1-2; the D is unclear. The V end was cut by 1 base, the J end by 5 bases, with 14 bases between. Germline V gene lookup returns CDR1 MNHEY and CDR2 SVGAGI. The CDR3 has 15 amino acids.

This clone has a single count. The chain carries TRBV10-2 and TRBJ2-2, with 9 positions matching TRBD2. CDR3 length: 14 residues. Trimming removed 6 bases from V and 6 bases from J; junction bases left unmatched: 5. The V gene's germline CDR1 is WSHSY and CDR2 SAAADI. As DNA, the CDR3 is TGCGCCAGCAGGCGGGGGGGCAATGCCGGGGAGCTGTTTTTT. Protein: CASRRGGNAGELFF.

The CDR3: CASSGALTGAKNIQYF. In nucleotides, the CDR3 is TGTGCCAGCAGTGGCGCGCTAACGGGGGCCAAAAACATTCAGTACTTC. This sequence joins TRBV2 and TRBJ2-4; the D gene is possibly TRBD2 (5 bases). The germline CDR1 and CDR2 sequences are SNHLY and FYNNEI. V lost 4 bases and J 1 base, leaving 14 bases between the germline ends. CDR3 size: 16 residues.

The V gene is TRBV6-5, the J gene TRBJ2-3; no clear D. Germline values: CDR1 MNHEY, CDR2 SVGAGI. V lost 2 bases and J 5 bases, leaving 5 bases between the germline ends. The CDR3 loop spans 12 amino acids. In DNA form, the CDR3 reads TGTGCCAGCAGTTACATGGGAGATACGCAGTATTTT. Translating it yields CASSYMGDTQYF.

The chain links TRBV6-5 to TRBJ2-7; D unclear. Germline V lookup: CDR1 MNHEY, CDR2 SVGAGI. Trimming shortened V by 0 bases and J by 4 bases, and 7 bases separated the two germline ends. This CDR3 contains 13 residues. The CDR3, as DNA: TGTGCCAGCAGTTACTCGGGTGTTTACGAGCAGTACTTC. It yields the protein CASSYSGVYEQYF.

The genes are TRBV29-1 and TRBJ2-5, with 9 bases aligning to TRBD2. The J call may be wrong; the DNA end is better matched by TRBJ2-7. Germline V gene data show CDR1 as SQVTM and CDR2 as ANQGSEA. The CDR3 has 13 amino acids. In DNA, the CDR3 is TGCAGCGTTGGGCGGGGGGGCGTCTACGAGCAGTACTTC. Translating it yields CSVGRGGVYEQYF.